The clone carrying this T cell receptor beta chain has only a few counts. The antigen is unknown. This sample was taken from a study of CD4 T cells in relation to SARS-CoV-2 and coronaviruses. Across the whole study: PBMCs were cultured with antigen for roughly 10 days before TCR beta sequencing. Shared crossreactive spike epitopes were mapped to their HLA restriction.

Germline V lookup: CDR1 MGHDK, CDR2 SYGVNS. J was trimmed by 7 bases and V by 2 bases; bases with no gene match: 4. The CDR3 loop spans 15 amino acids. TCRdb's copy holds only in-frame clones and misses some; the assay was immunoSEQ multiplex PCR. The sample carries about 26,000 clones, about 76% recorded once. Unexposed donor CD4+ T cells date from about 2011-2018, before the COVID-19 pandemic. CD4+ T cells were isolated from the cells after nine to eleven days of culture. Testing used SARS-CoV-2 S/N and four cold-coronavirus spikes on unexposed-donor CD4+ T cells, cells permitting. The chain uses TRBV25-1 and TRBJ1-6; 8 bases fit TRBD1. This TCR derives from a human donor in good health. Sequencing was performed on CD4+ T cells from PBMCs, cultured in vitro. The CDR3 region is CASSEVRGRNSPLHF. In nucleotides, the CDR3 is TGTGCCAGCAGTGAAGTCAGGGGGCGAAATTCACCCCTCCACTTT.